Below are 14 T cell receptor beta chains sequenced from a single sample in a study of identical twins' blood T cells. Each CDR3 protein is one row after TCRdb ran MiXCR on the 5' RACE reads. The table records 350,000 to 450,000 distinct CDR3 sequences, over 25% of them present only once. The sample was PBMCs. The receptors originated from a woman between 18 and 49 years old in good health.

This clonotype was recorded a few times. The chain uses TRBV29-1 and TRBJ2-3; D gene unclear. The V and J ends lost 2 bases and 6 bases respectively, with 12 bases between them. Germline CDR1 SQVTM, CDR2 ANQGSEA. This CDR3 has 13 amino acids. The CDR3 coding sequence is TGCAGCGTTGAACTAGAAGTGTCCGATACGCAGTATTTT. Residues: CSVELEVSDTQYF.

This clonotype showed up many times. The V gene is TRBV11-2, the J gene TRBJ2-2; D unresolved. Germline V gene sequence: CDR1 SGHAT, CDR2 FQNNGV. Trimming took 3 bases from V and 7 from J, leaving 9 bases between them. CDR3 length: 13 amino acids. The CDR3 loop is CASSFGHRGELFF. The CDR3 region has the DNA TGTGCCAGCAGCTTCGGCCATCGCGGGGAGCTGTTTTTT.

This clonotype was seen a handful of times. The chain uses TRBV29-1 and TRBJ2-2; D uncertain. The CDR3 totals 13 residues. Germline V gene sequence: CDR1 SQVTM, CDR2 ANQGSEA. The V and J ends lost 4 bases and 4 bases respectively, with 10 bases between them. CDR3 nucleotides: TGCAGCGTTGTCACAAGGGCCACCGGGGAGCTGTTTTTT. It encodes CSVVTRATGELFF.

This clonotype was seen repeatedly, ten times or more. The chain carries TRBV29-1 and TRBJ1-2; TRBD1 is a possible D gene (5 bases). This CDR3 has 13 amino acids. V lost 3 bases to trimming and J lost 7 bases, with 15 bases between them. Germline CDR1 and CDR2: SQVTM and ANQGSEA. Here the CDR3 reads CSVDSQGTAGYTF. The CDR3 DNA follows: TGCAGCGTTGACTCGCAGGGTACGGCTGGCTACACCTTC.

Only a few counts were recorded for this clonotype. V and J are TRBV7-9 and TRBJ1-5; the D is unclear. V lost 2 bases to trimming and J lost 9 bases, with 8 bases between them. From germline, CDR1 is SEHNR and CDR2 FQNEAQ (reference sequence). This CDR3 contains 12 residues. CDR3 sequence: CASSLYARPQHF. In nucleotides, the CDR3 is TGTGCCAGCAGCTTATACGCTCGGCCCCAGCATTTT.

The chain links TRBV11-2 to TRBJ2-2; D unclear. The ends were cut back, 0 bases at V and 5 bases at J, with 7 bases in the middle. CDR1 SGHAT and CDR2 FQNNGV come from the germline V gene. The CDR3 runs 14 residues. CDR3 amino acids: CASSLEWVTGELFF. Written as DNA, the CDR3 is TGTGCCAGCAGCTTAGAATGGGTGACCGGGGAGCTGTTTTTT.

This clonotype was detected only a few times. This chain connects TRBV3-1 to TRBJ1-1; a weak D match, TRBD1 (6 bases). V gave up 1 base and J gave up 11 bases, with 20 bases separating them. The CDR3 is 15 residues long. CDR1 and CDR2 (germline): LGHDT, YNNKEL (reference sequence). Here the CDR3 reads CASSQGTGTLTLAFF. Written as DNA, the CDR3 is TGTGCCAGCAGCCAAGGGACCGGGACACTGACCCTTGCTTTCTTT.

J is TRBJ1-5 and V is TRBV27; perhaps TRBD1 as D (5 bases). Germline V CDR1 and CDR2: MNHEY, SMNVEV (reference sequence). This CDR3 region has 16 residues. V shed 3 bases and J shed 0 bases, with 12 bases lying between them. The CDR3 DNA reads as TGTGCCAGCAGTTTTATGGGGGTAAATAGCAATCAGCCCCAGCATTTT. Its translation is CASSFMGVNSNQPQHF.

The chain carries TRBV27 and TRBJ1-1; 7 bases match TRBD1. Germline assignment: CDR1 MNHEY and CDR2 SMNVEV (reference sequence). The V and J ends lost 6 bases and 1 base, in that order; junction bases with no gene match: 8. The CDR3 is 15 amino acids. DNA for the CDR3: TGTGCCAGCAGCTTAAAGACAGGGTCGAACACTGAAGCTTTCTTT. Its protein product is CASSLKTGSNTEAFF.

This clonotype was counted between two and nine times. The chain couples TRBV20-1 to TRBJ1-5, with D hard to call. The germline CDR1 and CDR2 sequences are DFQATT and SNEGSKA (reference sequence). The CDR3 contains 14 residues. V lost 6 bases, J lost 0 bases, and 12 bases lay in between. CDR3 nucleotides: TGCAGTGCGAAGGTTTGGGGTAGCAATCAGCCCCAGCATTTT. Its translation: CSAKVWGSNQPQHF.

This clonotype occurred many times. The chain links TRBV3-1 to TRBJ1-4; D unresolved. CDR3 length: 14 residues. V lost 8 bases to trimming and J lost 0 bases, with 10 bases between them. Germline CDR1 is LGHDT and CDR2 is YNNKEL (reference sequence). CDR3 loop: CASGLGPTNEKLFF. Written as DNA, the CDR3 is TGTGCCAGCGGGCTAGGGCCAACTAATGAAAAACTGTTTTTT.

Worth noting for this clonotype: Being one base from a much bigger clone, this may be a read error. V is TRBV29-1 and J is TRBJ2-1; D assignment may be TRBD1 or TRBD2 (6 bases each). This CDR3 comprises 14 residues. The V gene's germline CDR1 is SQVTM and CDR2 ANQGSEA. The CDR3 bases are TGCAGCGTTAACGGGGGCCTGGCCTACAATGGGCAGTTCTTC. This gives the protein CSVNGGLAYNGQFF.

This clonotype was seen only once. The junction differs from germline at one of its ends, possibly a read error. The rearrangement links TRBV7-8 to TRBJ2-1; 7 bases match TRBD2. The germline V gene encodes CDR1 SGHVS and CDR2 FQNEAQ. This CDR3 is built from 17 residues. CDR3 in DNA: TGTGCCAGCAGCTTACTGTGGAGACTAGCATCCCACAATGAGCGGTTCTTC. Amino acids: CASSLLWRLASHNERFF.

CDR3 coding DNA: TGCAGCGTTGCGGGAAATCGGTATCAGCCCCAGCATTTT. This codes for CSVAGNRYQPQHF. The V gene is TRBV29-1, the J gene TRBJ1-5; D is ambiguous. The V gene lost 4 bases and the J gene lost 5 bases, with 12 bases spanning the gap. Per germline, CDR1 SQVTM and CDR2 ANQGSEA. The CDR3 totals 13 residues.